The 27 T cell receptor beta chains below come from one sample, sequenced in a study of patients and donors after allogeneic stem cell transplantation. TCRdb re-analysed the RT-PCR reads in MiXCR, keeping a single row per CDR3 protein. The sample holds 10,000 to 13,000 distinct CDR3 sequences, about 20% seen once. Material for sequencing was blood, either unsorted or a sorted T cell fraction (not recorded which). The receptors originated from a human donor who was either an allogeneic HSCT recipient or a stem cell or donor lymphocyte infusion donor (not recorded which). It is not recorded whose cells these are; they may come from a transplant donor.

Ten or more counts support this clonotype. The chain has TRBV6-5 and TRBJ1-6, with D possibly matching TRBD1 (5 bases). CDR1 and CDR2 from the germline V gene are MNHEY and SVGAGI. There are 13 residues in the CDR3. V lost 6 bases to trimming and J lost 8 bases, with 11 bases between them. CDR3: CASSQGRDSPLHF. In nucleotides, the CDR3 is TGTGCCAGCAGCCAGGGCCGGGATTCACCCCTCCACTTT.

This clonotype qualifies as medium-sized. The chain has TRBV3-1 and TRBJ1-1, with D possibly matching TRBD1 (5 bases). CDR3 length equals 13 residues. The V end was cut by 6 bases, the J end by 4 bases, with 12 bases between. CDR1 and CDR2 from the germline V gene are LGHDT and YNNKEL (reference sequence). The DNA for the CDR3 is TGTGCCAGCAGGACTACAGGTACCACTGAAGCTTTCTTT. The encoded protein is CASRTTGTTEAFF.

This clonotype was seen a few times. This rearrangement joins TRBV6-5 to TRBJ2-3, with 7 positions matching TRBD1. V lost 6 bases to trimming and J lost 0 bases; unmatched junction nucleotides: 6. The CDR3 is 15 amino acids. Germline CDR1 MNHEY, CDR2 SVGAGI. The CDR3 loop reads CASSLRGSSTDTQYF. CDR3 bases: TGTGCCAGCAGCCTCAGGGGGTCTAGCACAGATACGCAGTATTTT.

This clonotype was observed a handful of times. CDR3 DNA: TGTGCCAGCAGAAGGAGATACTATGGCTACACCTTC. The encoded protein is CASRRRYYGYTF. V is TRBV12-3 or TRBV12-4 and J is TRBJ1-2; unclear D gene. V was trimmed by 6 bases and J by 3 bases, leaving 8 bases between them. The CDR3 has 12 amino acids.

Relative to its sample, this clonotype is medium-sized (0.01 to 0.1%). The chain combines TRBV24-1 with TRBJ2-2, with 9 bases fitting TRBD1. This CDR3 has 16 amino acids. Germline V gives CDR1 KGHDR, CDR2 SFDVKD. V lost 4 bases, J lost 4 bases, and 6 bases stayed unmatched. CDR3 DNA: TGTGCCACCAGTGACCCTGGACAGGGGACCACCGGGGAGCTGTTTTTT. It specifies CATSDPGQGTTGELFF.

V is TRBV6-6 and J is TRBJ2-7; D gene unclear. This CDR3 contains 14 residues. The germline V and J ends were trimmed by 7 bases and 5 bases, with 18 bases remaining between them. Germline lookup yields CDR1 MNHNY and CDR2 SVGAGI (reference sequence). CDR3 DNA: TGTGCCAGCACCTACGGTAGGGTTGAGGACGAGCAGTACTTC. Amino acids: CASTYGRVEDEQYF.

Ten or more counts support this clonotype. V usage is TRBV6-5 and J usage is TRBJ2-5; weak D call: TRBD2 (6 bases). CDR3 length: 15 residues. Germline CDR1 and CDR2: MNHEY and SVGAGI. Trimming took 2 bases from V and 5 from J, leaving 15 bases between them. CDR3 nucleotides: TGTGCCAGCAGTTACACCGGGAGTTTTGGGGAGACCCAGTACTTC. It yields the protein CASSYTGSFGETQYF.

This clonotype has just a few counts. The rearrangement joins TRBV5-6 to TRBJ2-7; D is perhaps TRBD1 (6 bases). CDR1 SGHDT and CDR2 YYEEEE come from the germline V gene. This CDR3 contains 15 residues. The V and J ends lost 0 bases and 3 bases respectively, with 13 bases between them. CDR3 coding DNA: TGTGCCAGCAGCTTGGCAAACAGGGCCTACTACGAGCAGTACTTC. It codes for CASSLANRAYYEQYF.

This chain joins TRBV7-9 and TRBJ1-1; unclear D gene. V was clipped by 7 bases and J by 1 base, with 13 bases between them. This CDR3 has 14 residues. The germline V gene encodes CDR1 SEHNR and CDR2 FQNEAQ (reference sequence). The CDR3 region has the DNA TGTGCCAGCACTAGGGCCGCCCAGAACACTGAAGCTTTCTTT. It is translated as CASTRAAQNTEAFF. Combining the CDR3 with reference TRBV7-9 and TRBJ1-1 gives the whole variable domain DTGVSQNPRHKITKRGQNVTFRCDPISEHNRLYWYRQTLGQGPEFLTYFQNEAQLEKSRLLSDRFSAERPKGSFSTLEIQRTEQGDSAMYLCASTRAAQNTEAFFGQGTRLTVV.

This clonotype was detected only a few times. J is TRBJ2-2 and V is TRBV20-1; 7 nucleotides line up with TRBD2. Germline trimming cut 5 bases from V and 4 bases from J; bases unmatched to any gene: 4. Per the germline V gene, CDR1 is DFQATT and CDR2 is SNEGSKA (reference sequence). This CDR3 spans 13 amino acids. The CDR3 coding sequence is TGCAGTGCTGCTAGCGGACGCACCGGGGAGCTGTTTTTT. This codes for CSAASGRTGELFF.

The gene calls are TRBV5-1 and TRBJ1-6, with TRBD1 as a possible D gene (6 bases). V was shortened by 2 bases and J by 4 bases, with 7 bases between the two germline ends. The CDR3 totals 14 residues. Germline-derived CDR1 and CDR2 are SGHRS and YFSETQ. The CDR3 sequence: CASSLGQYNSPLHF. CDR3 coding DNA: TGCGCCAGCAGCTTAGGACAGTATAATTCACCCCTCCACTTT.

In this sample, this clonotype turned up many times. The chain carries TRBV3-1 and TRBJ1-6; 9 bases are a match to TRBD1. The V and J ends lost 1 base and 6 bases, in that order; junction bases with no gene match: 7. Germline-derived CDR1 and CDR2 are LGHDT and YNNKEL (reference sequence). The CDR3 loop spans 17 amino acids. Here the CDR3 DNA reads TGTGCCAGCAGCCAAGGCAGACCGGGACAGGGTAATTCACCCCTCCACTTT. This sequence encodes CASSQGRPGQGNSPLHF.

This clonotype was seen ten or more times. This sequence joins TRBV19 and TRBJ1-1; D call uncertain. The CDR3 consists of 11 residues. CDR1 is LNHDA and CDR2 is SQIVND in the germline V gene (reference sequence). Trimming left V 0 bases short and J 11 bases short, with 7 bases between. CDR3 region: CASSIDLGAFF. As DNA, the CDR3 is TGTGCCAGTAGTATAGACCTCGGTGCTTTCTTT. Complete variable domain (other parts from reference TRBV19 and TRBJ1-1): DGGITQSPKYLFRKEGQNVTLSCEQNLNHDAMYWYRQDPGQGLRLIYYSQIVNDFQKGDIAEGYSVSREKKESFPLTVTSAQKNPTAFYLCASSIDLGAFFGQGTRLTVV.

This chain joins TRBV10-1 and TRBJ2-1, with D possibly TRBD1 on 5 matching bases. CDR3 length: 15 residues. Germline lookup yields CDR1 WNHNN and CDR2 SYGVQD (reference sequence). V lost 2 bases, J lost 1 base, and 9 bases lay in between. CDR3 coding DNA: TGCGCCAGCAGTGAGAGGGGAAGGTCCTACAATGAGCAGTTCTTC. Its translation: CASSERGRSYNEQFF.

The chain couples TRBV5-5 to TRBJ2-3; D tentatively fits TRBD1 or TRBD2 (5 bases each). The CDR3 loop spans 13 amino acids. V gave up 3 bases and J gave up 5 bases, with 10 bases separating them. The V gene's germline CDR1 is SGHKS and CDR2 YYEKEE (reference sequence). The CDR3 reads CASSSPGLDTQYF. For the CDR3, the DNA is TGTGCCAGCAGCTCACCGGGGCTAGATACGCAGTATTTT.

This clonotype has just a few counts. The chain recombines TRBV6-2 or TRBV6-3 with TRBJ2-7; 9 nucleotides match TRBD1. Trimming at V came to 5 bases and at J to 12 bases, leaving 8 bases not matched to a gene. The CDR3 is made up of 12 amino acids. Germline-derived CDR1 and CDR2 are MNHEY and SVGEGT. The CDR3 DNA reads TGTGCCAGCAGTGAACTCCGGGACAGGGCGTACTTC. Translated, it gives CASSELRDRAYF.

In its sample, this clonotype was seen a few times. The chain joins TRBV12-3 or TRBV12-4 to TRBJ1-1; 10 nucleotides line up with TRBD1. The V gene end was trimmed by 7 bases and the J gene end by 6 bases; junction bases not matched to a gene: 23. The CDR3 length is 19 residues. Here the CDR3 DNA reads TGTGCCAGCAATGAGCATATTTTTTCCACTAGACAGGGGGCGTCTGAAGCTTTCTTT. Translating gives CASNEHIFSTRQGASEAFF.

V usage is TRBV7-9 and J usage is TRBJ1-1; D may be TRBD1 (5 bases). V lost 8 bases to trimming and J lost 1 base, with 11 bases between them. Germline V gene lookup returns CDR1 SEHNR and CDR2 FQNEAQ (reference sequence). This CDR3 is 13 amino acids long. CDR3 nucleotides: TGTGCCAGCGGTGGGACGGCGAACACTGAAGCTTTCTTT. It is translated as CASGGTANTEAFF. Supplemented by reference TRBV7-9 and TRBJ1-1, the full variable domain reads DTGVSQNPRHKITKRGQNVTFRCDPISEHNRLYWYRQTLGQGPEFLTYFQNEAQLEKSRLLSDRFSAERPKGSFSTLEIQRTEQGDSAMYLCASGGTANTEAFFGQGTRLTVV.

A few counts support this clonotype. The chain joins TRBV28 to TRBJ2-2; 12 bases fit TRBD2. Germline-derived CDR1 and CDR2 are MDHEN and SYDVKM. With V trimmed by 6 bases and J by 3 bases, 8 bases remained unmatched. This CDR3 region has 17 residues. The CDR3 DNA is TGTGCCAGCAGGCCCCTAGCGGGGGGGCCCGACACCGGGGAGCTGTTTTTT. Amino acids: CASRPLAGGPDTGELFF.

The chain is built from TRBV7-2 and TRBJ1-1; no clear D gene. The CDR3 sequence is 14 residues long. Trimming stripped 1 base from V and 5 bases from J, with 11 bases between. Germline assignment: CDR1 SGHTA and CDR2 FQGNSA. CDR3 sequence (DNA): TGTGCCAGCAGCTTAGAGCCCAAGGTGACTGAAGCTTTCTTT. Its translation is CASSLEPKVTEAFF. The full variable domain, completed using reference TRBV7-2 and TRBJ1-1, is GAGVSQSPSNKVTEKGKDVELRCDPISGHTALYWYRQSLGQGLEFLIYFQGNSAPDKSGLPSDRFSAERTGGSVSTLTIQRTQQEDSAVYLCASSLEPKVTEAFFGQGTRLTVV.

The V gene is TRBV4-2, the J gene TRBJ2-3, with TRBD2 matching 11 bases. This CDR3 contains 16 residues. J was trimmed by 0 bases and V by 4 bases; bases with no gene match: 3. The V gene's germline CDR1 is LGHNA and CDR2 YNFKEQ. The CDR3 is CASSLGTSGSTDTQYF. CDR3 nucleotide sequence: TGTGCCAGCAGCCTCGGGACTAGCGGTAGCACAGATACGCAGTATTTT.

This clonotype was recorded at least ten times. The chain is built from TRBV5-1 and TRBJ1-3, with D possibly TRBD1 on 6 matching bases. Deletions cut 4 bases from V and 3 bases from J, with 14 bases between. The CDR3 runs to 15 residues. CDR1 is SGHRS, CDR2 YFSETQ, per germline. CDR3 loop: CASSVSPGVGNTIYF. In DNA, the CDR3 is TGCGCCAGCAGCGTCAGCCCAGGGGTTGGAAACACCATATATTTT.

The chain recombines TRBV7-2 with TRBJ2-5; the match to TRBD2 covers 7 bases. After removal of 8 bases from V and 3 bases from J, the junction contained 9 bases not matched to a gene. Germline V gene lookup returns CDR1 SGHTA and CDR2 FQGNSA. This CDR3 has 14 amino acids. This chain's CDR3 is CASANRLAEETQYF. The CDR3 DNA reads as TGTGCCAGCGCTAATAGGCTAGCGGAAGAGACCCAGTACTTC. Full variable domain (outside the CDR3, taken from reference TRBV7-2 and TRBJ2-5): GAGVSQSPSNKVTEKGKDVELRCDPISGHTALYWYRQSLGQGLEFLIYFQGNSAPDKSGLPSDRFSAERTGGSVSTLTIQRTQQEDSAVYLCASANRLAEETQYFGPGTRLLVL.

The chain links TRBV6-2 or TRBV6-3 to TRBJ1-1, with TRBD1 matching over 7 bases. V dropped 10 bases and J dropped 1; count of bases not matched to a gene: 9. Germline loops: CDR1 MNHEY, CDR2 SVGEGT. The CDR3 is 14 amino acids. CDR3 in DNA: TGTGCCACCCAAGACGGGACAGAGAACACTGAAGCTTTCTTT. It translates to CATQDGTENTEAFF.

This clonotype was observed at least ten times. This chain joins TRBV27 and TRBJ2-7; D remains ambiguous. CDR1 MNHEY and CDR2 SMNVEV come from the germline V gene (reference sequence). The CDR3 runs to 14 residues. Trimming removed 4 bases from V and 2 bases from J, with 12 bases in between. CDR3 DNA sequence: TGTGCCAGCAGTTCCCCAAACAGCCCCTACGAGCAGTACTTC. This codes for CASSSPNSPYEQYF.

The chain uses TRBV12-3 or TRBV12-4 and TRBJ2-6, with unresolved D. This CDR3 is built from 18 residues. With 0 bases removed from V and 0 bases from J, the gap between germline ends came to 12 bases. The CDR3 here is CASSLARARDSGANVLTF. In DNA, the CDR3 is TGTGCCAGCAGTTTAGCTAGGGCCAGAGACTCTGGGGCCAACGTCCTGACTTTC.

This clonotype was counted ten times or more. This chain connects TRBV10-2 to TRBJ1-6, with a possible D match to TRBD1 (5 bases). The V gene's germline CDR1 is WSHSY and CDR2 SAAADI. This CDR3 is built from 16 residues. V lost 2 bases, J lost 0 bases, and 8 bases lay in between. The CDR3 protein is CASSEGGDSYNSPLHF. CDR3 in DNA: TGCGCCAGCAGTGAGGGAGGGGACTCCTATAATTCACCCCTCCACTTT.